These 8 T cell receptor beta chains originate from one sample sequenced in a study of monozygotic twins with inflammatory bowel disease. TCRdb re-called the 5' RACE reads; every CDR3 protein appears as one record, without DNA. The sample data list 310,000 or so distinct CDR3 sequences. Input material: blood. The receptors derive from a human donor with ulcerative colitis or Crohn's disease, or a healthy co-twin of an affected twin (not recorded which).

This chain connects TRBV5-1 to TRBJ2-1. Germline CDR1 and CDR2: SGHRS and YFSETQ. The CDR3 contains 12 residues. The CDR3 loop is CASSSLMDEQFF.

The rearrangement joins TRBV7-2 to TRBJ2-2; checking the TCRdb D call of TRBD2 is not possible without DNA. Per the germline V gene, CDR1 is SGHTA and CDR2 is FQGNSA. The CDR3 covers 16 residues. CDR3 in amino acids: CASSVSSGGNTGELFF. The full variable domain, in which reference TRBV7-2 and TRBJ2-2 provide the parts outside the CDR3, is GAGVSQSPSNKVTEKGKDVELRCDPISGHTALYWYRQSLGQGLEFLIYFQGNSAPDKSGLPSDRFSAERTGGSVSTLTIQRTQQEDSAVYLCASSVSSGGNTGELFFGEGSRLTVL.

This CDR3 reads CASSFGGGTDTQYF. The V call is TRBV12-3 or TRBV12-4, the J call TRBJ2-3; TCRdb proposes TRBD1, but this gene call is untestable without DNA. CDR3 length: 14 amino acids.

The J gene is TRBJ1-4, the V gene TRBV7-2; TCRdb proposes TRBD1, but this gene call is untestable without DNA. Germline CDR1 is SGHTA and CDR2 is FQGNSA. The CDR3 runs to 14 residues. CDR3 sequence reads: CASSLGGANEKLFF.

The chain employs TRBV6-5 and TRBJ1-4. The CDR3 extends over 15 amino acids. CDR1 and CDR2 from the germline V gene are MNHEY and SVGAGI. The CDR3 is CASSYSESSNEKLFF.

V is TRBV3-1 and J is TRBJ1-3. Germline CDR1 LGHDT, CDR2 YNNKEL (reference sequence). The CDR3 is made up of 15 amino acids. The CDR3 reads CASSHEWRSGNTIYF.

V and J are TRBV4-1 and TRBJ2-7; TCRdb names TRBD1, which stays unverified in the absence of DNA. The CDR3 contains 14 residues. In germline, CDR1 is MGHRA, CDR2 YSYEKL. CDR3 loop: CASSQESGVDEQYF.

The chain recombines TRBV4-3 with TRBJ1-2. Germline CDR1 LGHNA, CDR2 YSLEER. The CDR3 extends over 16 amino acids. The CDR3 reads CASSQDRVSGAYGYTF.